What follows describes a single T cell receptor (beta chain). Sequencing was performed with immunoSEQ multiplex PCR; in TCRdb, only in-frame clones are kept and a portion is missing. The sample shows 200,000 to 250,000 clones, around 88% of them seen only once. Individuals drawn from about 26 US areas were about 18 to 100 years old. The sample belongs to a study of blood T cell repertoires in COVID-19. V gave up 5 bases and J gave up 7 bases, with 15 bases separating them. The CDR3 runs to 14 residues. Per the germline V gene, CDR1 is SGHAT and CDR2 is FQNNGV. Sequenced material: PBMCs or T cells enriched from blood (not recorded which). The receptor's source is a woman aged 45-65 years with acute COVID-19. The chain has TRBV11-2 and TRBJ2-4, with D perhaps TRBD2 (6 bases). CDR3 DNA sequence: TGTGCCAGCAGCGTCAGGAGGGCCATGAACATTCAGTACTTC. Its translation: CASSVRRAMNIQYF. The full variable domain, completed using reference TRBV11-2 and TRBJ2-4, is EAGVAQSPRYKIIEKRQSVAFWCNPISGHATLYWYQQILGQGPKLLIQFQNNGVVDDSQLPKDRFSAERLKGVDSTLKIQPAKLEDSAVYLCASSVRRAMNIQYFGAGTRLSVL.